The present TCR beta chain was sequenced within a study of T cell responses to AZD1222 COVID-19 vaccine. A remark on this clone: Its antigen is not identified.

Study observations and caveats: Among the donors, most were white British and more were female, and clonal diversity was possibly underestimated. Repertoires were collected only later (after the peak T cell response had occurred).

Using immunoSEQ multiplex PCR, the repertoire was profiled, and TCRdb retains in-frame clones only, with some absent. The sample holds roughly 100,000 clones, about 90% seen once. The CDR3 loop spans 13 amino acids. Germline loops: CDR1 SEHNR, CDR2 FQNEAQ (reference sequence). V lost 1 base and J lost 9; bases outside the gene matches: 2. The sequence came from an adult in good health. Sample: peripheral blood, taken on day 0 of AZD1222 vaccination. This chain connects TRBV7-9 to TRBJ1-2; 10 nucleotides align to TRBD1. The CDR3 reads CASSLGGQGSYTF. CDR3 bases: TGTGCCAGCAGCTTAGGGGGACAGGGGAGCTACACCTTC.